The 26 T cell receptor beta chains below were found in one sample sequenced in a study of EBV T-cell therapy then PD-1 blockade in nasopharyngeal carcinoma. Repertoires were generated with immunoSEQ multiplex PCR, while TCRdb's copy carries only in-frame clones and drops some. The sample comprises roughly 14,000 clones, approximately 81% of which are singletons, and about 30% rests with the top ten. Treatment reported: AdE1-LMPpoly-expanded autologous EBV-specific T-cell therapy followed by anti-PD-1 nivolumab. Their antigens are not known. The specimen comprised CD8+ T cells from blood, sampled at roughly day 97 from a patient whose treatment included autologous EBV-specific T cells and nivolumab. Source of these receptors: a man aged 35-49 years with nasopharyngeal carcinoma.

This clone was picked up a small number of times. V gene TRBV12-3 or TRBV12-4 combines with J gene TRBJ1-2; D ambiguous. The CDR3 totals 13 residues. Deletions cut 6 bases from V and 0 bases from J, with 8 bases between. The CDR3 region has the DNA TGTGCCAGCAGCAACAGTGCTAACTATGGCTACACCTTC. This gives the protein CASSNSANYGYTF.

CDR3 bases: TGTGCCAGCAGCGTAGCCCAGGACAGCTCCTACGAGCAGTACTTC. Its translation: CASSVAQDSSYEQYF. This chain joins TRBV9 and TRBJ2-7; possibly TRBD1 for D (6 bases). Trimming removed 0 bases from V and 0 bases from J, with 10 bases in between. This CDR3 region has 15 residues. Germline V CDR1 and CDR2: SGDLS, YYNGEE. The full variable domain, in which reference TRBV9 and TRBJ2-7 provide the parts outside the CDR3, is DSGVTQTPKHLITATGQRVTLRCSPRSGDLSVYWYQQSLDQGLQFLIQYYNGEERAKGNILERFSAQQFPDLHSELNLSSLELGDSALYFCASSVAQDSSYEQYFGPGTRLTVT.

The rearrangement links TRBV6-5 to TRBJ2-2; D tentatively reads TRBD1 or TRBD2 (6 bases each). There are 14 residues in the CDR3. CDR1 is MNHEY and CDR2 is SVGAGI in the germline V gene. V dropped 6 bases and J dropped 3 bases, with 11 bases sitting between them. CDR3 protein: CASSGGQDTGELFF. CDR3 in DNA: TGTGCCAGCAGCGGGGGACAAGACACCGGGGAGCTGTTTTTT.

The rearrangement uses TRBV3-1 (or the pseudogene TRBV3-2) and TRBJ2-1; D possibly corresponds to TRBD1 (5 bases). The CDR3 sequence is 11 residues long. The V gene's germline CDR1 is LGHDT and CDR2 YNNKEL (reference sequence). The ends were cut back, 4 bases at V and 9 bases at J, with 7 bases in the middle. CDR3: CASSLRGEQFF. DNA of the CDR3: TGTGCCAGCAGCCTAAGGGGTGAGCAGTTCTTC.

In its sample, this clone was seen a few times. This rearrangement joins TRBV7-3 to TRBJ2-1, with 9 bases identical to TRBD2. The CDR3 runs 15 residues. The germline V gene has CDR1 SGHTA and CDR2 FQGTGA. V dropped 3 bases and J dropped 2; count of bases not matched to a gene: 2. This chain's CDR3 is CASSFTSGPYNEQFF. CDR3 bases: TGTGCCAGCAGCTTCACTAGCGGGCCCTACAATGAGCAGTTCTTC.

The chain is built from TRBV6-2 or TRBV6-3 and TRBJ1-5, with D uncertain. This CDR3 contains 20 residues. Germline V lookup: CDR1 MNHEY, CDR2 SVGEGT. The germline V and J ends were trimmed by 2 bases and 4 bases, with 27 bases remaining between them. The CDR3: CASSYLSRLAAERKNQPQHF. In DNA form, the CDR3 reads TGTGCCAGCAGTTACCTTTCCCGTTTGGCAGCCGAAAGGAAAAATCAGCCCCAGCATTTT.

As DNA, the CDR3 is TGTGCCACCAGCATCCAAGGCGGGGGCCACAATGAGCAGTTCTTC. The encoded protein is CATSIQGGGHNEQFF. This chain links TRBV15 with TRBJ2-1; perhaps TRBD2 as D (7 bases). There are 15 residues in the CDR3. V was pared by 4 bases and J by 5 bases, with 15 bases between. Germline V gene sequence: CDR1 LNHNV, CDR2 YYDKDF (reference sequence).

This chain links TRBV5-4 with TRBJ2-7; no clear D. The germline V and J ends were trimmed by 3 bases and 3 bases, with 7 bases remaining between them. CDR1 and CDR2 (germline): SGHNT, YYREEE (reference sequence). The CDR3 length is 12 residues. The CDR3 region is CASSSNNYEQYF. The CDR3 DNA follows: TGTGCCAGCAGCTCTAACAACTACGAGCAGTACTTC.

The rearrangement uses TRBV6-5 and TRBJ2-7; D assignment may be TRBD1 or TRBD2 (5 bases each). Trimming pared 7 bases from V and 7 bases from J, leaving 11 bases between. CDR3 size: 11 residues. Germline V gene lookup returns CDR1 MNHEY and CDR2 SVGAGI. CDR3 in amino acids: CASTRQREQYF. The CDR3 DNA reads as TGTGCCAGCACCAGACAGCGGGAGCAGTACTTC.

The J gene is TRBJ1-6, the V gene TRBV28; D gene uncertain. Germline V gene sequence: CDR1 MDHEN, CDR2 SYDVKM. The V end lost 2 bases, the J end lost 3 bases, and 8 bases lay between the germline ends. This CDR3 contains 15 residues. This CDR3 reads CASSLDPGYNSPLHF. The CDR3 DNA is TGTGCCAGCAGTTTAGATCCTGGCTATAATTCACCCCTCCACTTT.

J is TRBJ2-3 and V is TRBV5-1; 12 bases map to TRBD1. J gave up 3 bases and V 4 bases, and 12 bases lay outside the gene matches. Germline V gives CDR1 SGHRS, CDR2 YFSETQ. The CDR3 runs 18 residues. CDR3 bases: TGCGCCAGCAGCACACGGGACAGGGGGCAATTGTGGACAGATACGCAGTATTTT. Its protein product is CASSTRDRGQLWTDTQYF.

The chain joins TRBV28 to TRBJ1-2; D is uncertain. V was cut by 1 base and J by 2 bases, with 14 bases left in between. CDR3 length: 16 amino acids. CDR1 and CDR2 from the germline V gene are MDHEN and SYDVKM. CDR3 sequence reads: CASSLYEWGGNYGYTF. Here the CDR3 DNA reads TGTGCCAGCAGTTTATATGAGTGGGGAGGGAACTATGGCTACACCTTC.

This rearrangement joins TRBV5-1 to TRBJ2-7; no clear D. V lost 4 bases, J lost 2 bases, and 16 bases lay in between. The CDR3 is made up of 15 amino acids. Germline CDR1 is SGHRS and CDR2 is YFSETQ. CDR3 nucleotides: TGCGCCAGCAGCCTAGGACCCGGCACGACCTACGAGCAGTACTTC. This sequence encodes CASSLGPGTTYEQYF.

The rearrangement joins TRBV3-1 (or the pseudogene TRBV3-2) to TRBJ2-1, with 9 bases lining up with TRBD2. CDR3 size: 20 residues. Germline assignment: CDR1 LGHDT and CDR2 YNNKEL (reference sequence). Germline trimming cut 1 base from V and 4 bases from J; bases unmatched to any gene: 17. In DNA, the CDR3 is TGTGCCAGCAGCCAAGTCTTGCTAGCGGGGACGAGGAAACCGTACAATGAGCAGTTCTTC. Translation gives CASSQVLLAGTRKPYNEQFF.

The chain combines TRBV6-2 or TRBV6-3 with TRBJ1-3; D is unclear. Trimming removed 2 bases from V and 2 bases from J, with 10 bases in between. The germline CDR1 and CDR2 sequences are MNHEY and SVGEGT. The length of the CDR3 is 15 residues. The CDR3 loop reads CASSYPRPTGNTIYF. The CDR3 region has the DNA TGTGCCAGCAGTTACCCCCGACCGACTGGAAACACCATATATTTT.

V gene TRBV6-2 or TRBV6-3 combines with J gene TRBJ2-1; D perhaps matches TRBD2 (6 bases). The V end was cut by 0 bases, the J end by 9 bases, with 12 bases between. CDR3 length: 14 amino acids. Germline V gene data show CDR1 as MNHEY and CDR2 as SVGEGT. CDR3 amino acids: CASSYSRRGSEQFF. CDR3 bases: TGTGCCAGCAGTTACTCACGCCGGGGGAGTGAGCAGTTCTTC.

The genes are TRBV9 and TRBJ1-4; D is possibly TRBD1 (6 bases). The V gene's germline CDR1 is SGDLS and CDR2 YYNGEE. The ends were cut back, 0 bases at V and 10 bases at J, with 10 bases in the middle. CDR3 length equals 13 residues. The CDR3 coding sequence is TGTGCCAGCAGCGTAGAAGGGGGGGGAAAACTGTTTTTT. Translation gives CASSVEGGGKLFF.

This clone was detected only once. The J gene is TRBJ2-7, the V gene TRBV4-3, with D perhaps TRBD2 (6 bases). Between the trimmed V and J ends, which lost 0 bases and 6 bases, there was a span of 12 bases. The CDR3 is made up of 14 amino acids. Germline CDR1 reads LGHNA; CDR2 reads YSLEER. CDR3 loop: CASSQDETGGEQYF. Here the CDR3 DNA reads TGCGCCAGCAGCCAAGATGAGACCGGGGGCGAGCAGTACTTC.

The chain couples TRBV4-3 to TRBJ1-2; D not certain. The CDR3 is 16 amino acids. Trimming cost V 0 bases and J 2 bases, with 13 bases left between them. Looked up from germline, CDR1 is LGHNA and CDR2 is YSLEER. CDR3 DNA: TGCGCCAGCAGCCAAGAGGGTCCCAGGCTGAACTATGGCTACACCTTC. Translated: CASSQEGPRLNYGYTF.

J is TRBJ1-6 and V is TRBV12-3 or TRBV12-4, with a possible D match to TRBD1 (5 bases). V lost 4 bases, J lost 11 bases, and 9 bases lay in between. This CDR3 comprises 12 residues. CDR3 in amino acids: CASSSLGAPLHF. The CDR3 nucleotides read TGTGCCAGCAGTTCCCTAGGGGCACCCCTCCACTTT.

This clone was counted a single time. Here the CDR3 reads CASSEGRTTEAFF. CDR3 nucleotide sequence: TGCGCCAGCAGCGAGGGTAGGACAACTGAAGCTTTCTTT. The V call is TRBV5-1, the J call TRBJ1-1; a possible D gene is TRBD1 (5 bases). Germline lookup yields CDR1 SGHRS and CDR2 YFSETQ. V lost 4 bases to trimming and J lost 5 bases, with 12 bases between them. The CDR3 contains 13 residues.

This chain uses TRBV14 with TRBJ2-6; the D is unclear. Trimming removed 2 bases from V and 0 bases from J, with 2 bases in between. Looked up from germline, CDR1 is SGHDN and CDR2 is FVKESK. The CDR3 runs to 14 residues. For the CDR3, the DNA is TGTGCCAGCAGCCAAATCTCTGGGGCCAACGTCCTGACTTTC. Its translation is CASSQISGANVLTF. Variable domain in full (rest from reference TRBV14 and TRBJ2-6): EAGVTQFPSHSVIEKGQTVTLRCDPISGHDNLYWYRRVMGKEIKFLLHFVKESKQDESGMPNNRFLAERTGGTYSTLKVQPAELEDSGVYFCASSQISGANVLTFGAGSRLTVL.

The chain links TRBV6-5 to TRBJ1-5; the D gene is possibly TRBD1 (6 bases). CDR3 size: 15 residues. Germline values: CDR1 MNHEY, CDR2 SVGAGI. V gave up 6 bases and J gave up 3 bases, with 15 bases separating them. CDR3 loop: CASSPIQGPNQPQHF. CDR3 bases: TGTGCCAGCAGCCCCATACAGGGCCCCAATCAGCCCCAGCATTTT.

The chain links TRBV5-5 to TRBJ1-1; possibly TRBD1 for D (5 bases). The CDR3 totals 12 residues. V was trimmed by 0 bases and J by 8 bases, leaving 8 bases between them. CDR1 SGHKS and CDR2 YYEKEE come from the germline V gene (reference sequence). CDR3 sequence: CASSLGGPEAFF. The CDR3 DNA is TGTGCCAGCAGCTTGGGGGGCCCAGAAGCTTTCTTT.

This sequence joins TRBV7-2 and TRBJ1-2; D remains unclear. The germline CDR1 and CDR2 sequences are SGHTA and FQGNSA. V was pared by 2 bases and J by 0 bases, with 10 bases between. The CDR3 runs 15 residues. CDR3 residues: CASSLWGGPNYGYTF. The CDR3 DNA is TGTGCCAGCAGCTTATGGGGAGGCCCTAACTATGGCTACACCTTC.

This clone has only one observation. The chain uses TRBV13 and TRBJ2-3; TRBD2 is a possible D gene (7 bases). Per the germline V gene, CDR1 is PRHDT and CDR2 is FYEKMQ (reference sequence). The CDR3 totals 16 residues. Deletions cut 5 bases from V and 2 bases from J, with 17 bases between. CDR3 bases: TGTGCCAGCAGCCCCCTCGCGGGGGCAGCCACAGATACGCAGTATTTT. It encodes CASSPLAGAATDTQYF.